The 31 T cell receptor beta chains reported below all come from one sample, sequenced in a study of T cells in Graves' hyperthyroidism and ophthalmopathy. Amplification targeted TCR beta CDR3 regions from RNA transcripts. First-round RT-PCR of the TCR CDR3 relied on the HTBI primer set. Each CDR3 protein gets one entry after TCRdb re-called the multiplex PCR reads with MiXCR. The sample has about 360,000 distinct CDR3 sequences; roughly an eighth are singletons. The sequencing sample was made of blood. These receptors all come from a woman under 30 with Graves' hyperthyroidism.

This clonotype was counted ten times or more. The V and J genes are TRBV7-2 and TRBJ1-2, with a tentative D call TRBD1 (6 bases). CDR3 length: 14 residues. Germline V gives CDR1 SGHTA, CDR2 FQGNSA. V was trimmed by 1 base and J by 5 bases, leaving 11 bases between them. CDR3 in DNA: TGTGCCAGCAGCTTAGACGGGCAGGGGTATGGCTACACCTTC. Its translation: CASSLDGQGYGYTF.

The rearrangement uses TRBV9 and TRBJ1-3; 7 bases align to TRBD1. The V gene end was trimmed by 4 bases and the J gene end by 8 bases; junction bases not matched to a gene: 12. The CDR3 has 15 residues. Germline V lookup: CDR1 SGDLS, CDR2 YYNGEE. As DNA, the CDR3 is TGTGCCAGCAGCATCGACAGGGCGCGAGGGGACACCATATATTTT. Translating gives CASSIDRARGDTIYF.

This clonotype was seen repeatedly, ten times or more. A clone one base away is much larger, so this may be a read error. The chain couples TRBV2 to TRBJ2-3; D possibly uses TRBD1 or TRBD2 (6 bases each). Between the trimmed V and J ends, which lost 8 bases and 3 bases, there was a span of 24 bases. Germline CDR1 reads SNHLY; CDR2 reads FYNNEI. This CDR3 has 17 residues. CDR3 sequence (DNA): TGTGCCAGCTCTAAAAGGAGGGGCGAACAGGGTACAGATACGCAGTATTTT. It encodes CASSKRRGEQGTDTQYF.

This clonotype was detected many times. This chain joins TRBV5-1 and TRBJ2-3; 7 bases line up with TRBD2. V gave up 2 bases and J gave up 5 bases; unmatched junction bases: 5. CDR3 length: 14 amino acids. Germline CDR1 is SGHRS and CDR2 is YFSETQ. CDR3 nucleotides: TGCGCCAGCAGCTTAAGGCTAGCGGAAGATACGCAGTATTTT. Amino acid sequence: CASSLRLAEDTQYF.

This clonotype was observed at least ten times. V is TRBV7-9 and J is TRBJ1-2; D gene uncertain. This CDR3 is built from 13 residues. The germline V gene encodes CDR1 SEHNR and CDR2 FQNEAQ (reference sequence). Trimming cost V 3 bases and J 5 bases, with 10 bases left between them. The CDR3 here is CASSLRENYGYTF. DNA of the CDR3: TGTGCCAGCAGCTTGAGGGAGAATTATGGCTACACCTTC.

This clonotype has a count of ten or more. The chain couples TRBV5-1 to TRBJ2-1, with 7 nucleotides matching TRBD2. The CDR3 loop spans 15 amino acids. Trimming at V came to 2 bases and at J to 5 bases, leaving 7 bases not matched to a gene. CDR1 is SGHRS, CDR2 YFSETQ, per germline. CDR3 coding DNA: TGCGCCAGCAGCTTAGAGGGACTAACTCACAATGAGCAGTTCTTC. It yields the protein CASSLEGLTHNEQFF.

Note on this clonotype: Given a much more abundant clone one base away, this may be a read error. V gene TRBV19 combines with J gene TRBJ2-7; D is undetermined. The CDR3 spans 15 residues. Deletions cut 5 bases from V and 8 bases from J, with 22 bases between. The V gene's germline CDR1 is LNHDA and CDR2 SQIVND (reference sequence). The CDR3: CASSPGPVGNYKQYF. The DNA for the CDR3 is TGTGCCAGTAGTCCAGGCCCCGTCGGAAATTACAAGCAGTACTTC.

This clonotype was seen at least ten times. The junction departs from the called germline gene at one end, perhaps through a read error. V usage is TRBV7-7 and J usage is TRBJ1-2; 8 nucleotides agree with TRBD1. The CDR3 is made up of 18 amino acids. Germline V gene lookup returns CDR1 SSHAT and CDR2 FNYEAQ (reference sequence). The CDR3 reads CASSLAAGGEVTDYGYTF. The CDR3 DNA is TGTGCTAGCAGCTTAGCAGCAGGGGGCGAAGTCACAGACTATGGCTACACCTTC. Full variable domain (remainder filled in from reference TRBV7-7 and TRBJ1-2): GAGVSQSPRYKVTKRGQDVTLRCDPISSHATLYWYQQALGQGPEFLTYFNYEAQPDKSGLPSDRFSAERPEGSISTLTIQRTEQRDSAMYRCASSLAAGGEVTDYGYTFGSGTRLTVV.

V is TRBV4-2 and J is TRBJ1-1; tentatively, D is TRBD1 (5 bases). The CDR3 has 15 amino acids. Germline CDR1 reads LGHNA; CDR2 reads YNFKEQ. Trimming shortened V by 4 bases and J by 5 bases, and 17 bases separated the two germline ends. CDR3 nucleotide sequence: TGTGCCAGCAGCCCCCGGCGCGGGGCACAAACTGAAGCTTTCTTT. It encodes CASSPRRGAQTEAFF.

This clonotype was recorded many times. The CDR3 protein is CASSSQGETQYF. The CDR3 DNA is TGTGCCAGCTCATCACAAGGGGAGACCCAGTACTTC. This chain links TRBV18 with TRBJ2-5; no definite D call. Trimming shortened V by 5 bases and J by 5 bases, and 9 bases separated the two germline ends. This CDR3 has 12 amino acids. Germline CDR1 reads KGHSH; CDR2 reads LQKENI.

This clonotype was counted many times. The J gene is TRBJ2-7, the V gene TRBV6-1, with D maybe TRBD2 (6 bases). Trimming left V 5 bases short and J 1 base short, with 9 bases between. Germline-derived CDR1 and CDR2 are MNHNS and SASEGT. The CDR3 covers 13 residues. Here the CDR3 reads CASSWDLSYEQYF. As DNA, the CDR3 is TGTGCCAGCAGTTGGGACTTGTCCTACGAGCAGTACTTC.

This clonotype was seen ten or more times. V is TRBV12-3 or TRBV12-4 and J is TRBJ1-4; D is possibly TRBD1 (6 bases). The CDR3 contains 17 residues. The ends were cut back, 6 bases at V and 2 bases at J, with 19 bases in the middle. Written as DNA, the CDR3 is TGTGCCAGCAGACGAACCTACGACAGGAGCACTAATGAAAAACTGTTTTTT. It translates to CASRRTYDRSTNEKLFF.

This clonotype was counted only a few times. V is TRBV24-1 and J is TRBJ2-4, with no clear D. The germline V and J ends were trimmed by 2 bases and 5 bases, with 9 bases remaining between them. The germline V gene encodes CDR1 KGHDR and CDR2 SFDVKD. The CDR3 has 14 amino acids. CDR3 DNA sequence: TGTGCCACCAGTGATTATGCGTCAGAAAACATTCAGTACTTC. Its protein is CATSDYASENIQYF.

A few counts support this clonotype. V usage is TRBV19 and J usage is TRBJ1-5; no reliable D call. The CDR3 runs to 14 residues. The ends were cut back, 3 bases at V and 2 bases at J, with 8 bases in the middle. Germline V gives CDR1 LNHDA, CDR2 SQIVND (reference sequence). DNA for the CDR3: TGTGCCAGTAGTATGGTGGCAGGCAATCAGCCCCAGCATTTT. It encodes CASSMVAGNQPQHF.

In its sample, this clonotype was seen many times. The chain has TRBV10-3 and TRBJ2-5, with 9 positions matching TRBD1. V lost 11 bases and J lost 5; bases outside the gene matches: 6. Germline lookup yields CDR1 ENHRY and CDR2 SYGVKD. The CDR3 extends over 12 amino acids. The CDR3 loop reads CAAQGAGETQYF. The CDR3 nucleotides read TGTGCCGCACAGGGGGCGGGGGAGACCCAGTACTTC.

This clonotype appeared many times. The CDR3 reads CASSLAGLAVLYF. CDR3 coding DNA: TGTGCCAGCAGCTTAGCCGGACTAGCGGTATTGTACTTC. V and J are TRBV7-2 and TRBJ2-7, with 10 positions matching TRBD2. This CDR3 is built from 13 residues. Germline lookup yields CDR1 SGHTA and CDR2 FQGNSA. The ends lost 0 bases at V and 12 bases at J; junction bases unmatched: 5. The whole variable domain, filled in from reference TRBV7-2 and TRBJ2-7, reads GAGVSQSPSNKVTEKGKDVELRCDPISGHTALYWYRQSLGQGLEFLIYFQGNSAPDKSGLPSDRFSAERTGGSVSTLTIQRTQQEDSAVYLCASSLAGLAVLYFGPGTRLTVT.

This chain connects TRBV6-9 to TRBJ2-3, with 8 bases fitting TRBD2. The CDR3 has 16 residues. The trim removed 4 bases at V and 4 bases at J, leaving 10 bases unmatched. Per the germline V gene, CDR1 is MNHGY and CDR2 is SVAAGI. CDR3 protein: CASSSPLAGGADTQYF. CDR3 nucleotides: TGTGCCAGCAGTTCCCCGCTGGCGGGGGGCGCAGATACGCAGTATTTT.

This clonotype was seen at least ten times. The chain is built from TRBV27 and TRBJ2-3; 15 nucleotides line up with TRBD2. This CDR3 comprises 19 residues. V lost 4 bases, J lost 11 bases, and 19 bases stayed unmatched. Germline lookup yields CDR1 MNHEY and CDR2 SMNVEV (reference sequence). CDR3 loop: CASSYLPGTSGGSPVVQYF. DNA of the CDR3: TGTGCCAGCAGTTATCTACCCGGGACTAGCGGGGGGTCGCCAGTGGTGCAGTATTTT.

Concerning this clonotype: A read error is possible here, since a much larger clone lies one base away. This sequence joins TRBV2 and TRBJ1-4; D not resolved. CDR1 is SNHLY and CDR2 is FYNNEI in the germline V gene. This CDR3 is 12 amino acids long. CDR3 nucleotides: TGTGCCAGCCAGTCCCCTAATGAAAAACTGCTTTTT. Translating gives CASQSPNEKLLF.

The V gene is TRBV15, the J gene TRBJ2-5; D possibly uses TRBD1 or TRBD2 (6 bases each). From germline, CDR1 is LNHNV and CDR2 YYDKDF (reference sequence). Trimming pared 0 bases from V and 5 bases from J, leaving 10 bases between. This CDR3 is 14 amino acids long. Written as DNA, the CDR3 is TGTGCCACCAGCAGAGAGGGGGGCGGGGAGACCCAGTACTTC. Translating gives CATSREGGGETQYF.

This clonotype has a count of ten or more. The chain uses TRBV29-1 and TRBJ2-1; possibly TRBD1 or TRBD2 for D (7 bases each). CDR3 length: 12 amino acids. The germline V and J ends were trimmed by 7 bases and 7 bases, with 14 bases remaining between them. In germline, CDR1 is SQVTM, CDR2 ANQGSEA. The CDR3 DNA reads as TGCAGCGGCAGGGGGGGTCTAAATGAGCAGTTCTTC. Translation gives CSGRGGLNEQFF.

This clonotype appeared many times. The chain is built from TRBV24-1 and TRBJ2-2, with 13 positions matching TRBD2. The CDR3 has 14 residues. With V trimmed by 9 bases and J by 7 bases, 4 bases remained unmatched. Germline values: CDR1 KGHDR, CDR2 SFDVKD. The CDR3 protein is CATGLAGVRGELFF. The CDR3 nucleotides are TGTGCCACCGGACTAGCGGGAGTTCGCGGGGAGCTGTTTTTT.

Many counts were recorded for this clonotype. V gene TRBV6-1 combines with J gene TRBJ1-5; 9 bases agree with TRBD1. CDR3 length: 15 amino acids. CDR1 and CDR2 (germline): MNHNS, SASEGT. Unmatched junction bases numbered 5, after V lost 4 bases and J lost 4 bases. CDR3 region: CASSGDRDGNQPQHF. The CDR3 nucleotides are TGTGCCAGCAGTGGGGACAGGGATGGGAATCAGCCCCAGCATTTT.

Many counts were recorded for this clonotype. DNA for the CDR3: TGCATCGGGAGTAACACAGATACGCAGTATTTT. It codes for CIGSNTDTQYF. The chain has TRBV20-1 and TRBJ2-3; D perhaps matches TRBD2 (6 bases). The CDR3 sequence is 11 residues long. From germline, CDR1 is DFQATT and CDR2 SNEGSKA (reference sequence).

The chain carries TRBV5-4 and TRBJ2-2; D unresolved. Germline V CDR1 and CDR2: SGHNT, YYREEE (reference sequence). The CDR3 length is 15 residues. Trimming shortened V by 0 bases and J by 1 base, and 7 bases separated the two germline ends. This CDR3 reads CASSLVPVNTGELFF. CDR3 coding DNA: TGTGCCAGCAGCTTGGTGCCGGTGAACACCGGGGAGCTGTTTTTT. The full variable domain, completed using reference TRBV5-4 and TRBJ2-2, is ETGVTQSPTHLIKTRGQQVTLRCSSQSGHNTVSWYQQALGQGPQFIFQYYREEENGRGNFPPRFSGLQFPNYSSELNVNALELDDSALYLCASSLVPVNTGELFFGEGSRLTVL.

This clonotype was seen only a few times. The CDR3 loop is CASSFGQGESPLHF. The CDR3 region has the DNA TGCGCCAGCAGCTTTGGCCAGGGTGAGTCACCCCTCCACTTT. The rearrangement joins TRBV5-1 to TRBJ1-6, with a weak D call TRBD1 (5 bases). The CDR3 contains 14 residues. With 2 bases removed from V and 10 bases from J, the gap between germline ends came to 13 bases. Germline CDR1 is SGHRS and CDR2 is YFSETQ.

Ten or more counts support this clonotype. The CDR3 sequence: CASSVVPLDTEAFF. The DNA for the CDR3 is TGTGCCAGCAGCGTAGTCCCCCTTGATACCGAAGCTTTCTTT. The chain recombines TRBV9 with TRBJ1-1; D not resolved. The CDR3 totals 14 residues. Germline V gene lookup returns CDR1 SGDLS and CDR2 YYNGEE. Trimming took off 0 bases at V and 8 bases at J, with 14 bases between the two ends.

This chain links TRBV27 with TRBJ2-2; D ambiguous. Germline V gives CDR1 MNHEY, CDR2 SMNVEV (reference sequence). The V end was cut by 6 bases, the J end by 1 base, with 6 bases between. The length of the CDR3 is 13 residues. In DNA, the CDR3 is TGTGCCAGCAGATCCTGGAACACCGGGGAGCTGTTTTTT. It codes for CASRSWNTGELFF.

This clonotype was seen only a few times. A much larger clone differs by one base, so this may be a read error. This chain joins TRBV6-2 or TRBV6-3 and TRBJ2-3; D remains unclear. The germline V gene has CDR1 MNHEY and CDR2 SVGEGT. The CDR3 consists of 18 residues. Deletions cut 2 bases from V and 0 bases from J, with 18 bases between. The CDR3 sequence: CASSYLVGKKASTDTQYF. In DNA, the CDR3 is TGTGCCAGCAGTTACCTCGTGGGAAAGAAGGCTAGCACAGATACGCAGTATTTT.

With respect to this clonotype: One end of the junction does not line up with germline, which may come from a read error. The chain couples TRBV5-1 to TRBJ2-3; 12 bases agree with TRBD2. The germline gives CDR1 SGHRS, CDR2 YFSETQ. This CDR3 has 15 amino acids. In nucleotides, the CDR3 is TGCGCCAGCAGCCTGACTAGCGGGGGCACAGATACGCGGTATTTT. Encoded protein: CASSLTSGGTDTRYF.

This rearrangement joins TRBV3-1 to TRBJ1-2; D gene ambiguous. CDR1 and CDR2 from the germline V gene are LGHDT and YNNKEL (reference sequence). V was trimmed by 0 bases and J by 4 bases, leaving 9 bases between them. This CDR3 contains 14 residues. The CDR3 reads CASSQEWGSYGYTF. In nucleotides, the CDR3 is TGTGCCAGCAGCCAAGAATGGGGAAGCTATGGCTACACCTTC.